Described below is a single T cell receptor (beta chain) sequence and its context. Its cognate antigen is unknown. The germline V gene has CDR1 MGHDK and CDR2 SYGVNS. The germline V and J ends were trimmed by 4 bases and 4 bases, with 11 bases remaining between them. The CDR3 consists of 13 residues. These data are taken from a study of CD8+ T cells in alopecia areata. Study details: Scalp area affected, as a percentage, set the severity score of treated patients. Broader study findings: Scalp sequencing also captures normal skin's resident alphabeta T cells. For lesional scalp, especially alopecia totalis/universalis, clonality was higher than in normal scalp.

Treatment: oral pan-JAK inhibitor, 5-10 mg twice daily. Sequencing relied on a cDNA template that was reverse transcribed from extracted RNA. Data came from immunoSEQ multiplex PCR; TCRdb stores just in-frame clones and leaves some out. Of about 190,000 clones listed, roughly three fifths were seen once; the top ten hold approximately 0.69%. The sequencing used CD4+ T cells sorted from blood, collected at week 4, from a patient treated with tofacitinib. The TCR comes from a human donor with alopecia areata. The chain employs TRBV25-1 and TRBJ2-7, with D maybe TRBD1 (6 bases). The CDR3 nucleotides read TGTGCCAGCAGTGCAGCAGGGGAGTACGAGCAGTACTTC. Its translation: CASSAAGEYEQYF.